One and the same sample provided the 11 T cell receptor beta chains below, sequenced in a study of cytomegalovirus exposure and HLA in healthy donors. Primers: 60 Vbeta forward and 13 Jbeta reverse. Data came from immunoSEQ multiplex PCR; TCRdb stores just in-frame clones and leaves some out. The sample yields roughly 250,000 clones, 84% seen once. Sequencing was done on a sample of PBMCs. These receptors came from a woman aged 35 to 49 in good health and CMV-seropositive.

The gene calls are TRBV28 and TRBJ1-1; no clear D gene. In germline, CDR1 is MDHEN, CDR2 SYDVKM. The V gene lost 6 bases and the J gene lost 3 bases, with 14 bases spanning the gap. CDR3 length: 14 amino acids. DNA of the CDR3: TGTGCCAGCAGCCGGGGTGGTGCGGACACTGAAGCTTTCTTT. Protein: CASSRGGADTEAFF. Full variable domain (missing parts from reference TRBV28 and TRBJ1-1): DVKVTQSSRYLVKRTGEKVFLECVQDMDHENMFWYRQDPGLGLRLIYFSYDVKMKEKGDIPEGYSVSREKKERFSLILESASTNQTSMYLCASSRGGADTEAFFGQGTRLTVV.

Comments on this clone: The junction and the germline gene differ at one end; a read error may be behind it. The CDR3 DNA reads as TGTTCCAGCAGCTTACTGAGAGGGGGTTCTGGGGCCAACGTCCTGACTTTC. As protein: CSSSLLRGGSGANVLTF. V usage is TRBV7-9 and J usage is TRBJ2-6; D possibly corresponds to TRBD1 (6 bases). Looked up from germline, CDR1 is SEHNR and CDR2 is FQNEAQ (reference sequence). CDR3 length equals 17 residues. The entire variable domain, with the rest obtained from reference TRBV7-9 and TRBJ2-6, is as follows: DTGVSQNPRHKITKRGQNVTFRCDPISEHNRLYWYRQTLGQGPEFLTYFQNEAQLEKSRLLSDRFSAERPKGSFSTLEIQRTEQGDSAMYLCSSSLLRGGSGANVLTFGAGSRLTVL.

The rearrangement uses TRBV27 and TRBJ1-2, with D perhaps TRBD1 (5 bases). Looked up from germline, CDR1 is MNHEY and CDR2 is SMNVEV (reference sequence). V was trimmed by 6 bases and J by 8 bases, leaving 16 bases between them. The CDR3 has 13 amino acids. CDR3: CASRNQGGSGYTF. The CDR3 bases are TGTGCCAGCAGGAATCAGGGAGGTTCGGGCTACACCTTC.

J is TRBJ1-2 and V is TRBV28; 7 nucleotides match TRBD1. V gave up 5 bases and J gave up 2 bases; unmatched junction bases: 8. Germline V gene data show CDR1 as MDHEN and CDR2 as SYDVKM. The CDR3 has 15 residues. For the CDR3, the DNA is TGTGCCAGCAGTCATGAACAGGGGCAGAACTATGGCTACACCTTC. As protein: CASSHEQGQNYGYTF.

This chain connects TRBV14 to TRBJ2-1, with 10 bases fitting TRBD2. The germline CDR1 and CDR2 sequences are SGHDN and FVKESK. V gave up 3 bases and J gave up 9 bases; unmatched junction bases: 5. CDR3 size: 14 residues. The CDR3 loop reads CASSHGLAGVEQFF. The CDR3 bases are TGTGCCAGCAGCCACGGGCTAGCGGGAGTTGAGCAGTTCTTC. Supplemented by reference TRBV14 and TRBJ2-1, the full variable domain reads EAGVTQFPSHSVIEKGQTVTLRCDPISGHDNLYWYRRVMGKEIKFLLHFVKESKQDESGMPNNRFLAERTGGTYSTLKVQPAELEDSGVYFCASSHGLAGVEQFFGPGTRLTVL.

This sequence joins TRBV29-1 and TRBJ2-5; D not resolved. The better agreement between TRBJ2-7 and the DNA end casts doubt on the J call. The CDR3 extends over 10 amino acids. Germline CDR1 SQVTM, CDR2 ANQGSEA. The CDR3 protein is CSVEWGEQYF. As DNA, the CDR3 is TGCAGCGTTGAATGGGGCGAGCAGTACTTC.

V usage is TRBV9 and J usage is TRBJ2-5; 13 bases align to TRBD2. The J call is uncertain, as TRBJ2-7 better fits the DNA end. This CDR3 has 15 residues. Germline V gene lookup returns CDR1 SGDLS and CDR2 YYNGEE. The CDR3 spells CASSAGTSGIYEQYF. CDR3 DNA: TGTGCCAGCAGCGCCGGGACTAGCGGGATCTACGAGCAGTACTTC.

The gene calls are TRBV7-2 and TRBJ2-2, with 10 positions matching TRBD1. V dropped 5 bases and J dropped 4; count of bases not matched to a gene: 7. Germline-derived CDR1 and CDR2 are SGHTA and FQGNSA. The CDR3 is made up of 16 amino acids. The CDR3 DNA is TGTGCCAGCAGCCTAGGGAGACAGGGGGCCACCGGGGAGCTGTTTTTT. Protein: CASSLGRQGATGELFF. The full variable domain, in which reference TRBV7-2 and TRBJ2-2 provide the parts outside the CDR3, is GAGVSQSPSNKVTEKGKDVELRCDPISGHTALYWYRQSLGQGLEFLIYFQGNSAPDKSGLPSDRFSAERTGGSVSTLTIQRTQQEDSAVYLCASSLGRQGATGELFFGEGSRLTVL.

The chain uses TRBV7-9 and TRBJ2-7; 7 bases line up with TRBD2. The germline V gene has CDR1 SEHNR and CDR2 FQNEAQ (reference sequence). J lost 7 bases, V lost 0 bases, and 12 bases had no gene match. This CDR3 spans 16 amino acids. Here the CDR3 reads CASSLALPAGPEEQYF. The DNA for the CDR3 is TGTGCCAGCAGCTTAGCCCTTCCAGCGGGGCCGGAGGAGCAGTACTTC.

This chain joins TRBV7-9 and TRBJ2-1, with 7 bases fitting TRBD2. CDR1 and CDR2 from the germline V gene are SEHNR and FQNEAQ (reference sequence). This CDR3 comprises 15 residues. V lost 4 bases to trimming and J lost 7 bases; unmatched junction nucleotides: 10. As DNA, the CDR3 is TGTGCCAGCAGCTGGGGGACTAACGCAGCAAATGAGCAGTTCTTC. Protein product: CASSWGTNAANEQFF.

The J gene is TRBJ2-7, the V gene TRBV30; possibly TRBD2 for D (6 bases). CDR3 size: 13 residues. Trimming shortened V by 5 bases and J by 1 base, and 12 bases separated the two germline ends. Germline CDR1 and CDR2: GTSNPN and SVGIG (reference sequence). The CDR3 is CAWDRRDSYEQYF. CDR3 DNA sequence: TGTGCCTGGGACCGGAGGGATTCCTACGAGCAGTACTTC.